Below, 9 T cell receptor beta chains from the same sample are listed, as sequenced in a study of blood T cell repertoires in COVID-19. TCRdb's table, derived via immunoSEQ multiplex PCR, lists solely in-frame clones and lacks some. The repertoire holds more than 85,000 clones, with 85% to 90% as singletons. Input material: peripheral blood. These receptors all stem from a human donor in a cohort sampled during active COVID-19.

This clone was seen a handful of times. CDR3 bases: TGCAGTGCTCGACAGGTTGAAAAACTGTTTTTT. The encoded protein is CSARQVEKLFF. This chain uses TRBV20-1 with TRBJ1-4; D might be TRBD1 (6 bases). The germline V gene encodes CDR1 DFQATT and CDR2 SNEGSKA (reference sequence). This CDR3 contains 11 residues. V was shortened by 5 bases and J by 7 bases, with 8 bases between the two germline ends.

The V gene is TRBV9, the J gene TRBJ1-2; weak D call: TRBD1 (5 bases). V lost 0 bases, J lost 0 bases, and 9 bases lay in between. The CDR3 has 15 residues. Germline values: CDR1 SGDLS, CDR2 YYNGEE. CDR3 DNA: TGTGCCAGCAGCGTAGATCAGGGCGCTAACTATGGCTACACCTTC. It is translated as CASSVDQGANYGYTF.

As regards this clone: The junction does not match germline at one end; this may be a read error. The gene calls are TRBV7-3 and TRBJ2-3; the match to TRBD2 covers 8 bases. The CDR3 totals 14 residues. Germline CDR1 and CDR2: SGHTA and FQGTGA. CDR3 sequence: CASSLTSGPDTQYF. CDR3 nucleotides: TGTGCCAGCAGCCTAACTAGCGGCCCAGATACGCAGTATTTT.

The chain uses TRBV9 and TRBJ2-3; D is perhaps TRBD1 (6 bases). The CDR3 consists of 15 residues. From germline, CDR1 is SGDLS and CDR2 YYNGEE. Trimming took off 0 bases at V and 6 bases at J, with 14 bases between the two ends. DNA for the CDR3: TGTGCCAGCAGCGTAGCGGTCCAGGGGCTTGATACGCAGTATTTT. This sequence encodes CASSVAVQGLDTQYF.

The chain employs TRBV20-1 and TRBJ2-4, with D tentatively TRBD2 (6 bases). Per the germline V gene, CDR1 is DFQATT and CDR2 is SNEGSKA (reference sequence). This CDR3 has 15 residues. The V end lost 3 bases, the J end lost 7 bases, and 19 bases lay between the germline ends. CDR3 DNA: TGCAGTGCTAGTTATAGGGCGGGAAGGGTGAACATTCAGTACTTC. Translated, it gives CSASYRAGRVNIQYF.

This clone has only a few counts. The CDR3 coding sequence is TGCGCCAGCAGCCAAGTTGGTCAGGGGAATTGGGGCTACACCTTC. It encodes CASSQVGQGNWGYTF. The V and J genes are TRBV4-1 and TRBJ1-2, with D possibly TRBD1 on 6 matching bases. The germline V gene has CDR1 MGHRA and CDR2 YSYEKL. The ends were cut back, 1 base at V and 8 bases at J, with 17 bases in the middle. The CDR3 covers 15 residues.

The V call is TRBV7-9, the J call TRBJ1-5; no definite D call. This CDR3 has 16 residues. CDR1 is SEHNR and CDR2 is FQNEAQ in the germline V gene (reference sequence). V lost 3 bases, J lost 0 bases, and 12 bases lay in between. The CDR3 nucleotides are TGTGCCAGCAGCTTCGGCAGGACTGATAGCAATCAGCCCCAGCATTTT. Translated, it gives CASSFGRTDSNQPQHF. The full variable domain, with the rest looked up from reference TRBV7-9 and TRBJ1-5, is DTGVSQNPRHKITKRGQNVTFRCDPISEHNRLYWYRQTLGQGPEFLTYFQNEAQLEKSRLLSDRFSAERPKGSFSTLEIQRTEQGDSAMYLCASSFGRTDSNQPQHFGDGTRLSIL.

J is TRBJ1-5 and V is TRBV2; D unclear. The V gene lost 2 bases and the J gene lost 6 bases, with 8 bases spanning the gap. The CDR3 covers 13 residues. Looked up from germline, CDR1 is SNHLY and CDR2 is FYNNEI. The CDR3 loop is CASSEIWSQPQHF. The CDR3 bases are TGTGCCAGCAGTGAAATCTGGAGTCAGCCCCAGCATTTT.

This clone appeared once. Written as DNA, the CDR3 is TGCGCCAGCAGCCAAGAGCCGGAGACAGGGCCCTACGAGCAGTACTTC. This sequence encodes CASSQEPETGPYEQYF. The chain uses TRBV4-1 and TRBJ2-7; 7 bases align to TRBD1. This CDR3 contains 16 residues. Germline V gives CDR1 MGHRA, CDR2 YSYEKL. With 0 bases clipped from V and 2 bases from J, the junction kept 7 bases outside the gene matches.